Listed here are 8 T cell receptor beta chains from one sample, sequenced in a study of spatial heterogeneity in lung cancer. Regarding the study as a whole: Intratumoral expanded alpha and beta TCR counts were found to track tumor mutation counts.

These receptors are not linked to any known antigen. Time point defined: sample taken at primary tumor resection. TCRdb redid the calling of the 5' RACE reads with MiXCR, one entry per CDR3 protein. This sample has fewer than 15,000 distinct CDR3 sequences; more than 5% occur once, and the top ten carry approximately 10%. Sequencing used lung tumor tissue, obtained at surgery. Every receptor here comes from a female donor with early-stage non-small cell lung cancer.

In its sample, this clonotype was seen many times. This beta chain is off target for a library built for alpha chains, so its abundance means little. V is TRBV7-2 and J is TRBJ2-3; tentative D call: TRBD1 (5 bases). The CDR3 is made up of 15 amino acids. V dropped 2 bases and J dropped 2 bases, with 11 bases sitting between them. In germline, CDR1 is SGHTA, CDR2 FQGNSA. This CDR3 is CASSLLGHPTDTQYF. DNA for the CDR3: TGTGCCAGCAGCTTATTAGGACACCCCACAGATACGCAGTATTTT.

This clonotype appeared many times. The size of this beta chain means little, since it is a stray read in a library made for alpha chains. The chain carries TRBV10-3 and TRBJ1-3; 7 positions agree with TRBD1. The CDR3 has 16 residues. V was clipped by 6 bases and J by 0 bases; unmatched bases: 8. CDR1 and CDR2 (germline): ENHRY, SYGVKD. CDR3 bases: TGTGCCATCAGCACCGGGACAGTCAGCTCTGGAAACACCATATATTTT. This encodes CAISTGTVSSGNTIYF.

This clonotype was observed at least ten times. Being off target in a library aimed at alpha chains, this beta chain has a size of little meaning. V gene TRBV30 combines with J gene TRBJ2-1, with D perhaps matching TRBD2 (5 bases). The germline V gene has CDR1 GTSNPN and CDR2 SVGIG (reference sequence). The CDR3 is 13 residues long. The ends were cut back, 3 bases at V and 9 bases at J, with 15 bases in the middle. The CDR3 spells CAWSAGKGAEQFF. CDR3 DNA: TGTGCCTGGAGCGCCGGGAAAGGCGCTGAGCAGTTCTTC.

At least ten counts were recorded for this clonotype. This beta chain turned up in a library designed for alpha chains; as an off-target read, its abundance says little. The rearrangement links TRBV12-3 or TRBV12-4 to TRBJ2-7; either TRBD1 or TRBD2 may fit D (5 bases each). Trimming took off 2 bases at V and 6 bases at J, with 14 bases between the two ends. The CDR3 consists of 14 residues. The CDR3 spells CASSLRAEGTEQYF. CDR3 coding DNA: TGTGCCAGCAGTTTAAGGGCTGAGGGGACCGAGCAGTACTTC.

This clonotype appeared many times. This beta chain was picked up by a library intended for alpha chains and is off target, so its count carries little meaning. The CDR3 here is CASSQERGLYGYTF. Here the CDR3 DNA reads TGTGCCAGCAGCCAAGAAAGGGGCCTCTATGGCTACACCTTC. The chain joins TRBV14 to TRBJ1-2, with TRBD1 as a possible D gene (5 bases). Trimming cost V 0 bases and J 4 bases, with 9 bases left between them. There are 14 residues in the CDR3. CDR1 is SGHDN, CDR2 FVKESK, per germline.

By frequency in the sample, this clonotype is medium-sized (0.01 to 0.1%). This beta chain is a stray read from a library made for alpha chains; its abundance is not meaningful. The V call is TRBV7-9, the J call TRBJ1-2; TRBD1 agrees at 8 bases. This CDR3 is built from 14 residues. Trimming removed 6 bases from V and 10 bases from J; junction bases left unmatched: 13. Germline lookup yields CDR1 SEHNR and CDR2 FQNEAQ (reference sequence). The CDR3 loop is CASSWRQGAIVYTF. The DNA for the CDR3 is TGTGCCAGCAGTTGGCGGCAGGGGGCGATTGTCTACACCTTC.

This clonotype is categorized as medium-sized. This beta chain was picked up by a library intended for alpha chains and is off target, so its count carries little meaning. V gene TRBV7-3 combines with J gene TRBJ2-5; tentative D call: TRBD2 (6 bases). This CDR3 comprises 15 residues. V shed 5 bases and J shed 4 bases, with 17 bases lying between them. CDR1 SGHTA and CDR2 FQGTGA come from the germline V gene. CDR3 region: CASSPTGTWGETQYF. Written as DNA, the CDR3 is TGTGCCAGCAGCCCGACCGGGACTTGGGGAGAGACCCAGTACTTC.

A remark on this clonotype: This beta chain appears as a stray read in a library generated for alpha chains; its size is not informative. The genes are TRBV20-1 and TRBJ2-3; D might be TRBD2 (7 bases). The germline gives CDR1 DFQATT, CDR2 SNEGSKA (reference sequence). There are 15 residues in the CDR3. Trimming removed 0 bases at V and 3 bases at J, with 13 bases between. CDR3 nucleotide sequence: TGCAGTGCTAGAGATCCGCGGGGGCGTACAGATACGCAGTATTTT. Its protein is CSARDPRGRTDTQYF.